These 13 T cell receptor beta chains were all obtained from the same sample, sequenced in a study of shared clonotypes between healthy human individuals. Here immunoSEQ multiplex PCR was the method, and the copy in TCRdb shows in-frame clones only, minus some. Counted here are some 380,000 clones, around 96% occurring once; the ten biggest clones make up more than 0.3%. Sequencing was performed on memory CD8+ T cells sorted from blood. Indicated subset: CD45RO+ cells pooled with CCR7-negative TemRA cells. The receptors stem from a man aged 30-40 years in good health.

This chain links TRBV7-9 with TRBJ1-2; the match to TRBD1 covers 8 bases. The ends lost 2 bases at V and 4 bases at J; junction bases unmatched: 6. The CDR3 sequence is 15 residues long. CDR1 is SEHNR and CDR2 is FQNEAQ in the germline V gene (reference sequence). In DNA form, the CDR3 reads TGTGCCAGCAGCTTATTTAGGGACAGGATCTATGGCTACACCTTC. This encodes CASSLFRDRIYGYTF.

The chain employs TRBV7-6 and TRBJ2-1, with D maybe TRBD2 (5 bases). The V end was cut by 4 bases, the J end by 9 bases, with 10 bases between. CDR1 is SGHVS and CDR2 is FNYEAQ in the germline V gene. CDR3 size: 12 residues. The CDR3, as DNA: TGTGCCAGCAGCTCCTGGACTGCTGAGCAGTTCTTC. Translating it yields CASSSWTAEQFF.

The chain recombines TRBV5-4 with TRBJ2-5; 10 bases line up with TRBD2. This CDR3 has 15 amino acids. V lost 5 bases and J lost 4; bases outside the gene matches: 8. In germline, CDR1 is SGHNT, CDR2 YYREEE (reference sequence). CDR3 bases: TGTGCCAGCAGGCGAGCGGGAGGGCCAATAGAGACCCAGTACTTC. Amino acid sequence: CASRRAGGPIETQYF.

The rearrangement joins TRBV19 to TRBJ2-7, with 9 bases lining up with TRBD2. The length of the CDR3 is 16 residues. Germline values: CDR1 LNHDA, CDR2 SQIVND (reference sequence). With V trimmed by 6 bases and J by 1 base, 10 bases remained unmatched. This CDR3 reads CASSPAGGSSSYEQYF. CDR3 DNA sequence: TGTGCCAGTAGCCCAGCGGGAGGCTCCTCTTCCTACGAGCAGTACTTC. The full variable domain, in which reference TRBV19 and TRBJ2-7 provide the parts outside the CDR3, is DGGITQSPKYLFRKEGQNVTLSCEQNLNHDAMYWYRQDPGQGLRLIYYSQIVNDFQKGDIAEGYSVSREKKESFPLTVTSAQKNPTAFYLCASSPAGGSSSYEQYFGPGTRLTVT.

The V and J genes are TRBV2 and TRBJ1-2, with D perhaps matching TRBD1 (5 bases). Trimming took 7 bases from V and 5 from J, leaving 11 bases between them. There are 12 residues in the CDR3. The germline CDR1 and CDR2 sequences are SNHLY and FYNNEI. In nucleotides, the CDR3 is TGTGCCAGCATCGGGGGAGATTATGGCTACACCTTC. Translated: CASIGGDYGYTF.

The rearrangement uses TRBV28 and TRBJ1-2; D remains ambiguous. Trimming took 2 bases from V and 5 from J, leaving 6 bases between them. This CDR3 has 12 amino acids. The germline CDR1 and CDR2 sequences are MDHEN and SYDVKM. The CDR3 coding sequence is TGTGCCAGCAGTTTAGGTCGGTATGGCTACACCTTC. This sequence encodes CASSLGRYGYTF.

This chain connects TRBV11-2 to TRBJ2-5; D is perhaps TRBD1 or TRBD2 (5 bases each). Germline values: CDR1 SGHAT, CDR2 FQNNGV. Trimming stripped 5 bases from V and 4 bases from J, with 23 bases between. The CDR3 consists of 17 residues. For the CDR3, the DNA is TGTGCCAGCAGCCGATCGACCGGGACCCGGGTCCCAGAGACCCAGTACTTC. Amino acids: CASSRSTGTRVPETQYF. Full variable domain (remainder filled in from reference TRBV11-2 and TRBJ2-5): EAGVAQSPRYKIIEKRQSVAFWCNPISGHATLYWYQQILGQGPKLLIQFQNNGVVDDSQLPKDRFSAERLKGVDSTLKIQPAKLEDSAVYLCASSRSTGTRVPETQYFGPGTRLLVL.

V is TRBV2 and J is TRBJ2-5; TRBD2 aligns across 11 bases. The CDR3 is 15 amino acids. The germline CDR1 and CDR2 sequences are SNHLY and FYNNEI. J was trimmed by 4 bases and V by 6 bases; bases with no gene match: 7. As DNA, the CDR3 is TGTGCCAGCAGCCCTACTAGCGGGAGTCCAGAGACCCAGTACTTC. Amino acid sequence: CASSPTSGSPETQYF.

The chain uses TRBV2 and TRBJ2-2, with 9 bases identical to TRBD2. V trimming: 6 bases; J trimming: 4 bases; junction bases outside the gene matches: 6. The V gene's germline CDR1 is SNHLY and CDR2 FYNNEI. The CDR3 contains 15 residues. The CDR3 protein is CASSRLAVSTGELFF. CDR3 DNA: TGTGCCAGCAGCCGACTAGCGGTGAGCACCGGGGAGCTGTTTTTT.

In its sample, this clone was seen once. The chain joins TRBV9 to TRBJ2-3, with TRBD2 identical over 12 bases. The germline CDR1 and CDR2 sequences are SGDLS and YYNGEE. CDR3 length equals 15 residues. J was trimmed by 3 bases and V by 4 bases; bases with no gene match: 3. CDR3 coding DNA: TGTGCCAGCAGCACCGGGACTAGCGGGACAGATACGCAGTATTTT. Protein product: CASSTGTSGTDTQYF.

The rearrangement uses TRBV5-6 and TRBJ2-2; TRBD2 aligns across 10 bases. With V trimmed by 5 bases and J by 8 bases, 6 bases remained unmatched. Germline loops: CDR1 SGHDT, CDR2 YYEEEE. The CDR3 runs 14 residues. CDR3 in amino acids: CASRTSGNSGELFF. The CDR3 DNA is TGTGCCAGCAGAACTAGCGGGAACAGTGGGGAGCTGTTTTTT.

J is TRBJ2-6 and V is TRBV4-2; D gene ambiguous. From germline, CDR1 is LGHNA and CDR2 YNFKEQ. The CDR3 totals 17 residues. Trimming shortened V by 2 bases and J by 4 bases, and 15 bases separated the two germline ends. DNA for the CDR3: TGTGCCAGCAGCCAACCCCTCTGGGCAGGCGGGGCCAACGTCCTGACTTTC. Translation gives CASSQPLWAGGANVLTF.

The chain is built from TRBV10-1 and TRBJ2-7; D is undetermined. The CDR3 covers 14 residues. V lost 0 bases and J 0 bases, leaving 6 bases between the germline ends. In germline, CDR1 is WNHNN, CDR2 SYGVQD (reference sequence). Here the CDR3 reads CASSESALSYEQYF. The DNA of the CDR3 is TGCGCCAGCAGTGAGTCAGCCCTCTCCTACGAGCAGTACTTC.